A selection of T cell receptor beta chains follows, all from one sample in a study of blood T cells in healthy people across ages. TCRdb independently ran MiXCR on the 5' RACE reads; one entry per CDR3 protein. The sample includes around 1,000,000 distinct CDR3 sequences, less than 25% seen only once; the top ten take about 0.69%. In addition, the sample was reused for a study of T cells of mothers and their children.

Sample: blood. These receptors came from a girl aged 2 to 10 in good health. The CDR3 runs from the conserved cysteine through the conserved F or W.

CDR3 | J | V
CASSLDFSSYNEQFF | TRBJ2-1 | TRBV7-9
CASSFKEYEQYF | TRBJ2-7 | TRBV7-8
CASSLEGLGNSYEQYF | TRBJ2-7 | TRBV11-2
CSARNQLTGNNEQFF | . | TRBV20-1
CASGSGQGQYGYTF | TRBJ1-2 | TRBV27
CASSEALLGSLGYTF | TRBJ1-2 | TRBV2
CASSDQGATEAFF | TRBJ1-1 | TRBV7-9
CASRPTGFAEQFF | . | TRBV7-2
CASNRFLGETQYF | . | TRBV2
CASSLGFTNYGYTF | TRBJ1-2 | TRBV28
CASSEYRDSQGGYTF | TRBJ1-2 | TRBV25-1
CASSLWSGPDTDTQYF | TRBJ2-3 | TRBV5-1
CASLVPPKGYTF | TRBJ1-2 | TRBV7-9
CASSLADTQYF | TRBJ2-3 | TRBV5-1
CASSRIWTTAPDNEQFF | TRBJ2-1 | TRBV14
CATSRTIQGQLAYEQYF | . | TRBV15
CASSYPPGQGFGEQYF | TRBJ2-7 | TRBV7-9
CASSRRGVASGGYTGELFF | TRBJ2-2 | TRBV4-2
CATINPGALAEAFF | TRBJ1-1 | TRBV12-3/TRBV12-4
CASSPNNWEALPYF | TRBJ2-7 | TRBV7-9
CASSGLAAYEQYF | TRBJ2-7 | TRBV7-9
CASNSGRGARNKQFF | TRBJ2-1 | TRBV19
CASSLVLAGGHTTGELFF | TRBJ2-2 | TRBV7-8
CASSSGWSRTSQETQYF | TRBJ2-5 | TRBV7-6
CASSFNSVTQYF | TRBJ2-5 | TRBV7-2
CASSPQGFAKNIQYF | TRBJ2-4 | TRBV6-5
CSTRAQASNEQYF | TRBJ2-7 | TRBV20-1
CASLPLAVMETQYF | TRBJ2-5 | TRBV5-8
CASSLGGGARDTQYF | TRBJ2-3 | TRBV7-2
CATSRRHSPLHF | TRBJ1-6 | TRBV15
CASSLGGLVAYNEQFF | TRBJ2-1 | TRBV7-2
CAISESTQLFF | TRBJ1-4 | TRBV10-3
CASSSSLAGENIQYF | TRBJ2-4 | TRBV7-2
CASLPRSGTETQYF | TRBJ2-5 | TRBV7-9
CASSYSSSRGDTQYF | TRBJ2-3 | TRBV6-6
CASSLIFSWDGGTEGIQETQYF | TRBJ2-5 | TRBV11-1
CASSLGFSDEQYF | TRBJ2-7 | TRBV27
CASSYGQSGPGAFF | TRBJ1-1 | TRBV6-6
CSAMRFEVTEAFF | TRBJ1-1 | TRBV29-1
CASSSDMNYGYTF | TRBJ1-2 | TRBV5-5
CASSSWTSELLGEQYF | TRBJ2-7 | TRBV28
CASSPAVRGYEQYF | . | TRBV4-3
CASSATAETQYF | TRBJ2-5 | TRBV7-9
CASSRTGMRTEAFF | TRBJ1-1 | TRBV6-5
CASGLYPEWREITETQYF | TRBJ2-5 | TRBV12-5
CASSSDRANSPLHF | TRBJ1-6 | TRBV12-3/TRBV12-4
CSVGRFNYEQYF | TRBJ2-7 | TRBV29-1
CSVPEGADTQYF | TRBJ2-3 | TRBV29-1